These 19 T cell receptor beta chains share one sample of origin, sequenced in a study of beta chain features in type 1 diabetes. cDNA synthesis used the whole RNA isolate, giving expressed TCRB sequences. The assay was immunoSEQ multiplex PCR, and TCRdb's table has in-frame clones only and misses some. The data show some 360,000 clones, with roughly 21% seen just once and under 0.05% held by the top ten. Sequences were obtained from naive CD4+ T cells from blood. The receptor source for this set is a woman aged 18 to 35 in good health.

The chain carries TRBV2 and TRBJ2-7; possibly TRBD1 for D (6 bases). The CDR3 sequence is 13 residues long. V dropped 2 bases and J dropped 6 bases, with 11 bases sitting between them. Germline lookup yields CDR1 SNHLY and CDR2 FYNNEI. CDR3 coding DNA: TGTGCCAGCAGTGAACTGGGGGCAGGCGAGCAGTACTTC. It specifies CASSELGAGEQYF.

This clone was counted between two and nine times. The chain combines TRBV7-2 with TRBJ2-1; 10 bases line up with TRBD2. V was pared by 1 base and J by 14 bases, with 5 bases of the junction left unmatched. Per the germline V gene, CDR1 is SGHTA and CDR2 is FQGNSA. The CDR3 has 13 residues. The CDR3 reads CASSLEAGGQKFF. Written as DNA, the CDR3 is TGTGCCAGCAGCTTAGAAGCGGGGGGGCAAAAGTTCTTC.

The table lists this clone with a few counts. The chain uses TRBV30 and TRBJ1-2, with D hard to call. V was cut by 5 bases and J by 4 bases, with 14 bases left in between. Per germline, CDR1 GTSNPN and CDR2 SVGIG (reference sequence). This CDR3 spans 13 amino acids. The CDR3 sequence is CAWLLQAPYGYTF. The DNA for the CDR3 is TGTGCCTGGCTCCTCCAGGCCCCCTATGGCTACACCTTC.

The chain recombines TRBV4-1 with TRBJ1-2; 8 nucleotides line up with TRBD1. The V and J ends lost 2 bases and 6 bases, in that order; junction bases with no gene match: 5. Germline CDR1 MGHRA, CDR2 YSYEKL. This CDR3 has 14 residues. CDR3 nucleotides: TGCGCCAGCAGCCAACGGACAGGGAATAATGGCTACACCTTC. It specifies CASSQRTGNNGYTF.

This clone was counted a few times. The chain recombines TRBV11-2 with TRBJ2-1, with D tentatively TRBD1 (5 bases). The V gene lost 5 bases and the J gene lost 7 bases, with 9 bases spanning the gap. Per the germline V gene, CDR1 is SGHAT and CDR2 is FQNNGV. This CDR3 comprises 12 residues. For the CDR3, the DNA is TGTGCCAGCAGCCAAGGGGTGAATGAGCAGTTCTTC. It encodes CASSQGVNEQFF. Using reference TRBV11-2 and TRBJ2-1 for the parts outside the CDR3, the full variable domain is EAGVAQSPRYKIIEKRQSVAFWCNPISGHATLYWYQQILGQGPKLLIQFQNNGVVDDSQLPKDRFSAERLKGVDSTLKIQPAKLEDSAVYLCASSQGVNEQFFGPGTRLTVL.

The chain recombines TRBV30 with TRBJ2-1, with 7 bases identical to TRBD2. V trimming: 3 bases; J trimming: 9 bases; junction bases outside the gene matches: 8. The CDR3 is made up of 13 amino acids. Per germline, CDR1 GTSNPN and CDR2 SVGIG (reference sequence). CDR3 in DNA: TGTGCCTGGAGGGAGGGCGGGAGAGGTGAGCAGTTCTTC. It yields the protein CAWREGGRGEQFF.

A note on this clone: Other DNA sequences in the same sample also yield this CDR3. The J gene is TRBJ1-1, the V gene TRBV5-4; 7 bases map to TRBD1. Germline V gives CDR1 SGHNT, CDR2 YYREEE (reference sequence). V lost 0 bases, J lost 0 bases, and 2 bases stayed unmatched. The CDR3 loop spans 15 amino acids. CDR3 nucleotide sequence: TGTGCCAGCAGCTTGGGACAGGGCATGAACACTGAAGCTTTCTTT. Protein: CASSLGQGMNTEAFF.

This clone was counted a few times. The chain combines TRBV5-1 with TRBJ2-1; maybe TRBD2 (6 bases). Germline-derived CDR1 and CDR2 are SGHRS and YFSETQ. CDR3 length equals 13 residues. V was pared by 3 bases and J by 15 bases, with 19 bases between. DNA of the CDR3: TGCGCCAGCAGCTCCCGGCCGAGAAGCGGGTGGTTCTTC. Translated, it gives CASSSRPRSGWFF. The variable domain in full, with the rest retrieved from reference TRBV5-1 and TRBJ2-1, is KAGVTQTPRYLIKTRGQQVTLSCSPISGHRSVSWYQQTPGQGLQFLFEYFSETQRNKGNFPGRFSGRQFSNSRSEMNVSTLELGDSALYLCASSSRPRSGWFFGPGTRLTVL.

Only a few counts were recorded for this clone. In the same sample, other DNA sequences code for this CDR3. V usage is TRBV25-1 and J usage is TRBJ1-2, with D maybe TRBD1 (5 bases). V lost 1 base, J lost 8 bases, and 8 bases lay in between. The germline gives CDR1 MGHDK, CDR2 SYGVNS. The CDR3 consists of 12 residues. This CDR3 reads CASSELEGGYTF. The CDR3 coding sequence is TGTGCCAGCAGTGAATTGGAGGGGGGCTACACCTTC.

V gene TRBV4-1 combines with J gene TRBJ2-5; 9 bases map to TRBD2. This CDR3 contains 17 residues. V shed 1 base, J shed 5 bases, and the junction held 11 bases outside the gene matches. The germline CDR1 and CDR2 sequences are MGHRA and YSYEKL. The CDR3 DNA reads as TGCGCCAGCAGCCAAGTTCGCCTAGCGGGATCGGGGGAGACCCAGTACTTC. Its translation is CASSQVRLAGSGETQYF.

This chain joins TRBV7-9 and TRBJ1-1; 9 positions match TRBD1. The CDR3 contains 16 residues. V lost 4 bases to trimming and J lost 2 bases; unmatched junction nucleotides: 8. CDR1 is SEHNR, CDR2 FQNEAQ, per germline (reference sequence). The CDR3 sequence is CASSSLYRGLNTEAFF. CDR3 in DNA: TGTGCCAGCAGCTCCCTATACAGGGGGCTAAACACTGAAGCTTTCTTT.

This clone showed up just a few times. The rearrangement uses TRBV6-5 and TRBJ2-3; 7 bases are a match to TRBD1. Trimming cost V 4 bases and J 4 bases; bases outside gene matches: 5. The CDR3 totals 14 residues. Germline CDR1 is MNHEY and CDR2 is SVGAGI. In DNA form, the CDR3 reads TGTGCCAGCAGTTCCGGGACAGTCCCAGATACGCAGTATTTT. It is translated as CASSSGTVPDTQYF.

A few counts support this clone. V usage is TRBV7-2 and J usage is TRBJ2-5; TRBD1 is a possible D gene (5 bases). The length of the CDR3 is 14 residues. Germline-derived CDR1 and CDR2 are SGHTA and FQGNSA. V lost 4 bases, J lost 3 bases, and 12 bases lay in between. DNA for the CDR3: TGTGCCAGCAGCTCAAGACAGAAAAAAGAGACCCAGTACTTC. Translation gives CASSSRQKKETQYF.

This clone came up a few times. V gene TRBV29-1 combines with J gene TRBJ1-2; D unclear. CDR1 is SQVTM, CDR2 ANQGSEA, per germline. The V gene lost 8 bases and the J gene lost 8 bases, with 21 bases spanning the gap. This CDR3 has 13 amino acids. The CDR3 DNA follows: TGCAGCTCAACCAACCCCGGACTTGGAGGCTACACCTTC. Translated, it gives CSSTNPGLGGYTF.

The chain employs TRBV29-1 and TRBJ2-2, with D hard to call. The CDR3 has 15 amino acids. V lost 0 bases and J lost 6, with 14 bases in between. The germline V gene has CDR1 SQVTM and CDR2 ANQGSEA. The CDR3 loop reads CSVEDHEHLSGELFF. DNA for the CDR3: TGCAGCGTTGAAGATCACGAGCATCTGTCCGGGGAGCTGTTTTTT.

This clone showed up just a few times. The V gene is TRBV5-4, the J gene TRBJ2-7, with 9 bases fitting TRBD2. The CDR3 is 16 residues long. V trimming: 0 bases; J trimming: 4 bases; junction bases outside the gene matches: 8. The germline V gene encodes CDR1 SGHNT and CDR2 YYREEE (reference sequence). In DNA form, the CDR3 reads TGTGCCAGCAGCTTGGCCGGAGGGAGCGGGGGGTACGAGCAGTACTTC. It translates to CASSLAGGSGGYEQYF.

This clone came up a few times. The gene calls are TRBV7-3 and TRBJ1-2, with 7 bases matching TRBD1. V was pared by 5 bases and J by 4 bases, with 10 bases of the junction left unmatched. Germline V gene data show CDR1 as SGHTA and CDR2 as FQGTGA. This CDR3 comprises 15 residues. CDR3 in amino acids: CASSPGTVRAYGYTF. The CDR3 DNA follows: TGTGCCAGCAGCCCCGGGACAGTAAGGGCCTATGGCTACACCTTC. Combining the CDR3 with reference TRBV7-3 and TRBJ1-2 gives the whole variable domain GAGVSQTPSNKVTEKGKYVELRCDPISGHTALYWYRQSLGQGPEFLIYFQGTGAADDSGLPNDRFFAVRPEGSVSTLKIQRTERGDSAVYLCASSPGTVRAYGYTFGSGTRLTVV.

This rearrangement joins TRBV29-1 to TRBJ2-2; no clear D gene. The germline gives CDR1 SQVTM, CDR2 ANQGSEA. The CDR3 is made up of 15 amino acids. V was trimmed by 2 bases and J by 9 bases, leaving 19 bases between them. In DNA form, the CDR3 reads TGCAGCGTTGAAATGTCCCTTTCGGGTTGGCGGGAGCTGTTTTTT. Translating it yields CSVEMSLSGWRELFF.

The CDR3 DNA reads as TGTGCCAGCAGCTTGCCGACAGGTTGGGGCACTGAAGCTTTCTTT. Encoded protein: CASSLPTGWGTEAFF. The chain is built from TRBV7-2 and TRBJ1-1, with D perhaps TRBD1 (6 bases). The CDR3 sequence is 15 residues long. V lost 3 bases and J lost 4, with 15 bases in between. Germline V gives CDR1 SGHTA, CDR2 FQGNSA.